Each of the 31 T cell receptor beta chains below was sequenced from the same sample in a study of blood T cell repertoires in COVID-19. Profiled with immunoSEQ multiplex PCR; TCRdb holds only in-frame clones, not every one. The data contain fewer than 80,000 clones, 75% to 90% of them singletons. Input material: peripheral blood. Receptors originate from a man older than 75 with COVID-19, enrolled during active disease.

The chain uses TRBV6-5 and TRBJ1-6, with D unclear. The CDR3 runs 15 residues. In germline, CDR1 is MNHEY, CDR2 SVGAGI. Trimming cost V 6 bases and J 8 bases, with 17 bases left between them. The CDR3 DNA reads TGTGCCAGCAGCCAGCTCCGCCGGCGGGATTCACCCCTCCACTTT. Translation gives CASSQLRRRDSPLHF.

This clone was seen just once. The J gene is TRBJ1-5, the V gene TRBV2; no clear D. This CDR3 comprises 14 residues. V gave up 3 bases and J gave up 6 bases, with 12 bases separating them. CDR1 and CDR2 (germline): SNHLY, FYNNEI. This chain's CDR3 is CASSDTTSGQPQHF. The CDR3 DNA sequence: TGTGCCAGCAGTGATACTACCTCGGGTCAGCCCCAGCATTTT.

This clone showed up just once. This CDR3 is also generated by other DNA sequences in the sample. The V and J genes are TRBV2 and TRBJ2-2; D gene uncertain. Germline V gene sequence: CDR1 SNHLY, CDR2 FYNNEI. The V end was cut by 6 bases, the J end by 1 base, with 9 bases between. The CDR3 sequence is 14 residues long. CDR3: CASRGTVNTGELFF. The CDR3 region has the DNA TGTGCCAGCAGGGGCACAGTGAACACCGGGGAGCTGTTTTTT.

The chain carries TRBV11-2 and TRBJ1-1; D uncertain. CDR1 and CDR2 (germline): SGHAT, FQNNGV. CDR3 length: 15 amino acids. V dropped 5 bases and J dropped 1 base, with 14 bases sitting between them. CDR3 nucleotides: TGTGCCAGCAGCCCGACGTGGAGCCCGAACACTGAAGCTTTCTTT. This encodes CASSPTWSPNTEAFF.

The chain links TRBV19 to TRBJ1-2; D may be TRBD1 (6 bases). Germline CDR1 reads LNHDA; CDR2 reads SQIVND (reference sequence). This CDR3 is 12 amino acids long. V shed 5 bases and J shed 5 bases, with 9 bases lying between them. The CDR3 here is CASSLGQYGYTF. The CDR3 DNA follows: TGTGCCAGTAGTCTCGGACAGTATGGCTACACCTTC.

Comments on this clone: One end of the junction is discordant with germline, which a read error may explain. CDR3 nucleotide sequence: TGTGCCAGCAGCCAAAGGGGCAGGAATGCAAAACTGTTTTTT. Its translation is CASSQRGRNAKLFF. The chain employs TRBV3-1 (or the pseudogene TRBV3-2) and TRBJ1-4; D is perhaps TRBD1 (5 bases). Germline V gene data show CDR1 as LGHDT and CDR2 as YNNKEL (reference sequence). This CDR3 has 14 amino acids.

This clone has more than one count but fewer than ten. V gene TRBV5-4 combines with J gene TRBJ1-2; 9 bases are a match to TRBD1. Germline trimming cut 2 bases from V and 4 bases from J; bases unmatched to any gene: 12. The CDR3 is 17 amino acids. Germline lookup yields CDR1 SGHNT and CDR2 YYREEE (reference sequence). CDR3 region: CASSLPNRDRVVYGYTF. The CDR3 DNA is TGTGCCAGCAGCTTACCGAACCGGGACAGGGTGGTCTATGGCTACACCTTC.

This rearrangement joins TRBV29-1 to TRBJ2-7, with 7 bases matching TRBD1. The V and J ends lost 4 bases and 0 bases, in that order; junction bases with no gene match: 6. The CDR3 has 14 residues. CDR1 and CDR2 from the germline V gene are SQVTM and ANQGSEA. CDR3 DNA sequence: TGCAGCGTTGCCGGACAGGCCTCCTCCTACGAGCAGTACTTC. Amino acids: CSVAGQASSYEQYF.

This rearrangement joins TRBV5-6 to TRBJ1-6, with 8 bases that match TRBD1. The CDR3 runs 15 residues. The V gene end was trimmed by 2 bases and the J gene end by 7 bases; junction bases not matched to a gene: 5. Germline CDR1 SGHDT, CDR2 YYEEEE. The CDR3 DNA is TGTGCCAGCAGCTTTCGACAGGGGTGGAATTCACCCCTCCACTTT. Translated: CASSFRQGWNSPLHF.

The rearrangement links TRBV9 to TRBJ2-1; 14 bases are shared with TRBD2. The germline V gene has CDR1 SGDLS and CDR2 YYNGEE. This CDR3 region has 18 residues. The J segment lost 5 bases and the V segment lost 1 base, leaving 8 bases of the junction unmatched. This CDR3 is CASSVRGLAGAGDNEQFF. The CDR3 region has the DNA TGTGCCAGCAGCGTACGGGGACTAGCGGGGGCGGGGGACAATGAGCAGTTCTTC. Complete variable domain (other parts from reference TRBV9 and TRBJ2-1): DSGVTQTPKHLITATGQRVTLRCSPRSGDLSVYWYQQSLDQGLQFLIQYYNGEERAKGNILERFSAQQFPDLHSELNLSSLELGDSALYFCASSVRGLAGAGDNEQFFGPGTRLTVL.

This clone appeared a single time. A read error may produce the germline difference seen at one junction end. This chain connects TRBV27 to TRBJ1-1; a weak D match, TRBD1 (5 bases). CDR3 length equals 17 residues. Germline loops: CDR1 MNHEY, CDR2 SMNVEV (reference sequence). The CDR3, as DNA: TGTGCCAGCAGTTTTGCAGGGACTTATGCCGTGAACACTGAAACTTTCTTT. It specifies CASSFAGTYAVNTETFF.

This chain uses TRBV19 with TRBJ1-4, with a possible D match to TRBD1 (5 bases). V lost 3 bases and J 8 bases, leaving 10 bases between the germline ends. The length of the CDR3 is 13 residues. The V gene's germline CDR1 is LNHDA and CDR2 SQIVND (reference sequence). The CDR3 is CASSMGQDEKLFF. The CDR3 DNA sequence: TGTGCCAGTAGTATGGGGCAGGACGAAAAACTGTTTTTT.

The chain links TRBV5-1 to TRBJ2-7; D call uncertain. V lost 0 bases and J lost 2, with 12 bases in between. The CDR3 consists of 15 residues. Germline V CDR1 and CDR2: SGHRS, YFSETQ. The CDR3: CASSLEPSIPYEQYF. In DNA form, the CDR3 reads TGCGCCAGCAGCTTGGAACCCTCTATCCCCTACGAGCAGTACTTC.

The V gene is TRBV3-1 (or the pseudogene TRBV3-2), the J gene TRBJ2-4; 7 nucleotides line up with TRBD2. The CDR3 is 13 residues long. The trim removed 6 bases at V and 4 bases at J, leaving 3 bases unmatched. CDR1 and CDR2 (germline): LGHDT, YNNKEL (reference sequence). CDR3 region: CASSTGGKNIQYF. For the CDR3, the DNA is TGTGCCAGCAGTACCGGGGGGAAAAACATTCAGTACTTC.

The chain employs TRBV27 and TRBJ1-1, with a possible D match to TRBD1 (6 bases). CDR3 length: 14 residues. With 6 bases removed from V and 1 base from J, the gap between germline ends came to 12 bases. Germline-derived CDR1 and CDR2 are MNHEY and SMNVEV (reference sequence). CDR3 sequence (DNA): TGTGCCAGCAGGGCACAGGGAGAGAACACTGAAGCTTTCTTT. Translation: CASRAQGENTEAFF.

The chain carries TRBV20-1 and TRBJ2-1, with TRBD2 as a possible D gene (6 bases). The CDR3 loop spans 15 amino acids. The V gene lost 3 bases and the J gene lost 4 bases, with 16 bases spanning the gap. Per germline, CDR1 DFQATT and CDR2 SNEGSKA (reference sequence). The CDR3 region has the DNA TGCAGTGCTAGTGGTGGGACTGGACTTTACAATGAGCAGTTCTTC. Translating it yields CSASGGTGLYNEQFF.

This clone was observed a handful of times. The CDR3 coding sequence is TGTGCCAGCAGCGTTGGCGGAATGAACACTGAAGCTTTCTTT. Translated, it gives CASSVGGMNTEAFF. This chain joins TRBV2 and TRBJ1-1; D remains unclear. Germline loops: CDR1 SNHLY, CDR2 FYNNEI. The V end was cut by 6 bases, the J end by 0 bases, with 11 bases between. This CDR3 comprises 14 residues.

The genes are TRBV5-4 and TRBJ1-1, with 9 bases fitting TRBD1. Germline V gene data show CDR1 as SGHNT and CDR2 as YYREEE (reference sequence). CDR3 size: 15 residues. V dropped 5 bases and J dropped 3; count of bases not matched to a gene: 8. DNA of the CDR3: TGTGCCAGCAGACGCCGGGACAGGGTCGACACTGAAGCTTTCTTT. Encoded protein: CASRRRDRVDTEAFF.

The chain joins TRBV6-5 to TRBJ1-2, with a possible D match to TRBD1 (6 bases). The V end lost 8 bases, the J end lost 2 bases, and 15 bases lay between the germline ends. In germline, CDR1 is MNHEY, CDR2 SVGAGI. The CDR3 is 14 residues long. CDR3 amino acids: CASREGGWNYGYTF. The CDR3 bases are TGTGCCAGCCGGGAGGGGGGGTGGAACTATGGCTACACCTTC.

The chain recombines TRBV10-1 with TRBJ2-1, with D tentatively TRBD2 (6 bases). The germline gives CDR1 WNHNN, CDR2 SYGVQD (reference sequence). The length of the CDR3 is 13 residues. Trimming cost V 6 bases and J 2 bases, with 8 bases left between them. For the CDR3, the DNA is TGCGCCAGCAGCCGGGAGACCTACAATGAGCAGTTCTTC. Translating it yields CASSRETYNEQFF.

The chain is built from TRBV18 and TRBJ1-5; tentatively, D is TRBD1 (6 bases). CDR1 and CDR2 (germline): KGHSH, LQKENI. Deletions cut 5 bases from V and 6 bases from J, with 11 bases between. The CDR3 length is 13 residues. As DNA, the CDR3 is TGTGCCAGCTCAGGGGGGGGGCTTCAGCCCCAGCATTTT. Amino acids: CASSGGGLQPQHF.

The rearrangement links TRBV5-1 to TRBJ1-6; 8 positions agree with TRBD1. Germline V CDR1 and CDR2: SGHRS, YFSETQ. V trimming: 3 bases; J trimming: 6 bases; junction bases outside the gene matches: 11. CDR3 length: 17 amino acids. CDR3 bases: TGCGCCAGCAGCTCGTCCCCCACAGGGGGATCTAATTCACCCCTCCACTTT. Amino acid sequence: CASSSSPTGGSNSPLHF.

The chain carries TRBV6-5 and TRBJ2-7; 7 bases match TRBD1. This CDR3 is built from 15 residues. The J segment lost 0 bases and the V segment lost 7 bases, leaving 9 bases of the junction unmatched. Germline V CDR1 and CDR2: MNHEY, SVGAGI. CDR3 bases: TGTGCCAGCACCCCAGACAGGGCAACCTCCTACGAGCAGTACTTC. Translated, it gives CASTPDRATSYEQYF.

CDR3 in amino acids: CASSIAGRGALTDTQYF. CDR3 nucleotides: TGTGCCAGTAGTATAGCTGGGCGGGGGGCCCTCACAGATACGCAGTATTTT. The J gene is TRBJ2-3, the V gene TRBV19; 8 bases are shared with TRBD2. Germline loops: CDR1 LNHDA, CDR2 SQIVND (reference sequence). The V and J ends lost 1 base and 2 bases, in that order; junction bases with no gene match: 8. The CDR3 runs 17 residues.

The V call is TRBV7-2, the J call TRBJ1-1; no reliable D call. The V end lost 2 bases, the J end lost 4 bases, and 20 bases lay between the germline ends. This CDR3 comprises 17 residues. CDR1 is SGHTA, CDR2 FQGNSA, per germline. The DNA of the CDR3 is TGTGCCAGCAGCTTAATAATAGGACGGGGAGGGAGCACTGAAGCTTTCTTT. This sequence encodes CASSLIIGRGGSTEAFF. The whole variable domain, remainder taken from reference TRBV7-2 and TRBJ1-1, is GAGVSQSPSNKVTEKGKDVELRCDPISGHTALYWYRQSLGQGLEFLIYFQGNSAPDKSGLPSDRFSAERTGGSVSTLTIQRTQQEDSAVYLCASSLIIGRGGSTEAFFGQGTRLTVV.

The chain employs TRBV28 and TRBJ2-7, with 7 bases that match TRBD1. The length of the CDR3 is 12 residues. Per germline, CDR1 MDHEN and CDR2 SYDVKM. Trimming at V came to 4 bases and at J to 11 bases, leaving 8 bases not matched to a gene. This CDR3 is CASSSGTVRKYF. As DNA, the CDR3 is TGTGCCAGCAGTTCGGGGACAGTTCGGAAGTACTTC.

The chain recombines TRBV7-9 with TRBJ1-2, with 8 bases lining up with TRBD1. The CDR3 extends over 15 amino acids. CDR1 is SEHNR, CDR2 FQNEAQ, per germline (reference sequence). With V trimmed by 3 bases and J by 0 bases, 3 bases remained unmatched. CDR3 in amino acids: CASSLSGGPNYGYTF. The CDR3 DNA reads as TGTGCCAGCAGCTTGTCAGGGGGCCCTAACTATGGCTACACCTTC. Full variable domain (rest looked up from reference TRBV7-9 and TRBJ1-2): DTGVSQNPRHKITKRGQNVTFRCDPISEHNRLYWYRQTLGQGPEFLTYFQNEAQLEKSRLLSDRFSAERPKGSFSTLEIQRTEQGDSAMYLCASSLSGGPNYGYTFGSGTRLTVV.

V usage is TRBV6-5 and J usage is TRBJ2-4; TRBD2 matches 7 bases. Per the germline V gene, CDR1 is MNHEY and CDR2 is SVGAGI. The length of the CDR3 is 15 residues. The V gene end was trimmed by 6 bases and the J gene end by 3 bases; junction bases not matched to a gene: 8. Written as DNA, the CDR3 is TGTGCCAGCAGCCATAACCGGGACTACAAAAACATTCAGTACTTC. Amino acid sequence: CASSHNRDYKNIQYF.

The chain combines TRBV15 with TRBJ1-4, with TRBD1 matching 7 bases. V was clipped by 1 base and J by 0 bases; unmatched bases: 2. Per germline, CDR1 LNHNV and CDR2 YYDKDF (reference sequence). The CDR3 totals 16 residues. The CDR3 protein is CATSRGDRATNEKLFF. Written as DNA, the CDR3 is TGTGCCACCAGCAGAGGAGACAGGGCAACTAATGAAAAACTGTTTTTT.

V gene TRBV7-3 combines with J gene TRBJ1-6; the match to TRBD1 covers 9 bases. The CDR3 loop spans 17 amino acids. Germline trimming cut 3 bases from V and 7 bases from J; bases unmatched to any gene: 10. Germline V gene data show CDR1 as SGHTA and CDR2 as FQGTGA. CDR3 bases: TGTGCCAGCAGCTTCAGGGGGACAGGGCCAAGGAATTCACCCCTCCACTTT. Protein: CASSFRGTGPRNSPLHF.

J is TRBJ1-5 and V is TRBV19; D not resolved. CDR1 is LNHDA, CDR2 SQIVND, per germline (reference sequence). This CDR3 spans 15 amino acids. V was cut by 5 bases and J by 6 bases, with 17 bases left in between. CDR3 region: CASSPSPGRGQPQHF. DNA of the CDR3: TGTGCCAGTAGTCCGAGCCCAGGACGGGGTCAGCCCCAGCATTTT. The full variable domain, its missing parts supplied by reference TRBV19 and TRBJ1-5, is DGGITQSPKYLFRKEGQNVTLSCEQNLNHDAMYWYRQDPGQGLRLIYYSQIVNDFQKGDIAEGYSVSREKKESFPLTVTSAQKNPTAFYLCASSPSPGRGQPQHFGDGTRLSIL.